Each of the 16 T cell receptor beta chains below was sequenced from the same sample in a study of T cell responses to AZD1222 COVID-19 vaccine. The protocol was immunoSEQ multiplex PCR, while the TCRdb copy is restricted to in-frame clones and leaves out a portion. The data show tens of thousands of clones, about 90% seen once. Sample: peripheral blood, taken 28 days after the second AZD1222 dose. The receptors come from an adult who received the AZD1222 COVID-19 vaccine.

The chain recombines TRBV5-1 with TRBJ1-1; D is undetermined. Germline CDR1 and CDR2: SGHRS and YFSETQ. The V end was cut by 0 bases, the J end by 1 base, with 4 bases between. This CDR3 is 13 amino acids long. CDR3: CASSLAGNTEAFF. For the CDR3, the DNA is TGCGCCAGCAGCTTGGCCGGGAACACTGAAGCTTTCTTT.

The gene calls are TRBV27 and TRBJ2-7, with D tentatively TRBD1 or TRBD2 (5 bases each). V lost 4 bases and J 2 bases, leaving 18 bases between the germline ends. Germline CDR1 is MNHEY and CDR2 is SMNVEV (reference sequence). The CDR3 has 16 amino acids. In nucleotides, the CDR3 is TGTGCCAGCAGTTACTCGGACGGGACGCCTACCTACGAGCAGTACTTC. It yields the protein CASSYSDGTPTYEQYF.

The chain carries TRBV4-3 and TRBJ1-1, with D possibly matching TRBD1 (6 bases). CDR1 is LGHNA and CDR2 is YSLEER in the germline V gene. This CDR3 has 15 amino acids. V was pared by 3 bases and J by 7 bases, with 18 bases between. CDR3 DNA: TGCGCCAGCAGCCATGAATTACCGGGACAACTTGAAGCTTTCTTT. Translated: CASSHELPGQLEAFF.

This chain joins TRBV28 and TRBJ2-1; 13 positions match TRBD2. CDR1 is MDHEN and CDR2 is SYDVKM in the germline V gene. V shed 1 base and J 7 bases; nucleotides not matched to a gene: 4. The CDR3 contains 16 residues. CDR3 nucleotide sequence: TGTGCCAGCAGTTTATCCGGGACTAGCGGGGCTAATGAGCAGTTCTTC. Translated, it gives CASSLSGTSGANEQFF.

This chain uses TRBV7-2 with TRBJ2-7; D unclear. CDR3 length: 13 residues. Trimming removed 2 bases from V and 2 bases from J, with 7 bases in between. The germline V gene encodes CDR1 SGHTA and CDR2 FQGNSA. In DNA form, the CDR3 reads TGTGCCAGCAGCTTAAACGGAGCCTACGAGCAGTACTTC. Translated: CASSLNGAYEQYF.

CDR3 in amino acids: CASSLSYNQPQHF. CDR3 nucleotides: TGTGCCAGCAGCTTATCGTACAATCAGCCCCAGCATTTT. This chain uses TRBV7-9 with TRBJ1-5; no clear D gene. V lost 2 bases and J lost 3, with 5 bases in between. Germline V CDR1 and CDR2: SEHNR, FQNEAQ (reference sequence). The CDR3 spans 13 residues.

This chain connects TRBV2 to TRBJ2-7; no clear D. The V gene's germline CDR1 is SNHLY and CDR2 FYNNEI. The V gene lost 7 bases and the J gene lost 2 bases, with 15 bases spanning the gap. The CDR3 is 14 residues long. CDR3 bases: TGTGCCAGCACCTTAGGCCGGGCGCCCTACGAGCAGTACTTC. Translated: CASTLGRAPYEQYF.

This chain connects TRBV21-1 to TRBJ2-1; the D segment call TRBD1 is taken from the table without a DNA check. TRBV21-1 has pseudogene status. CDR3 size: 15 residues. CDR3 sequence: CASSKNHRQRNEQFF. CDR3 in DNA: TGTGCCAGCAGCAAAAATCACAGGCAAAGAAATGAGCAGTTCTTC.

V usage is TRBV19 and J usage is TRBJ1-5; D possibly corresponds to TRBD1 (5 bases). The CDR3 is 14 residues long. Germline CDR1 reads LNHDA; CDR2 reads SQIVND (reference sequence). The V gene lost 4 bases and the J gene lost 1 base, with 8 bases spanning the gap. The CDR3: CASSKGLSNQPQHF. CDR3 DNA: TGTGCCAGTAGTAAGGGGTTAAGCAATCAGCCCCAGCATTTT.

V gene TRBV14 combines with J gene TRBJ2-6; 7 positions match TRBD2. Trimming cost V 4 bases and J 1 base; bases outside gene matches: 4. The CDR3 is 16 amino acids. Germline V gene data show CDR1 as SGHDN and CDR2 as FVKESK. CDR3 nucleotide sequence: TGTGCCAGCAGCCTTATAGCGGGTTCTGGGGCCAACGTCCTGACTTTC. Its protein is CASSLIAGSGANVLTF.

This rearrangement joins TRBV9 to TRBJ1-3, with D tentatively TRBD1 (5 bases). Germline-derived CDR1 and CDR2 are SGDLS and YYNGEE. Trimming stripped 0 bases from V and 3 bases from J, with 10 bases between. There are 15 residues in the CDR3. CDR3 nucleotides: TGTGCCAGCAGCGTAGAGTCGGGGCGTGGAAACACCATATATTTT. It translates to CASSVESGRGNTIYF.

The chain combines TRBV19 with TRBJ1-1, with 10 bases fitting TRBD1. This CDR3 spans 16 amino acids. After removal of 5 bases from V and 2 bases from J, the junction contained 8 bases not matched to a gene. Per the germline V gene, CDR1 is LNHDA and CDR2 is SQIVND (reference sequence). The CDR3 reads CASSPRRDRGNTEAFF. In DNA form, the CDR3 reads TGTGCCAGTAGTCCCCGCCGGGACAGGGGAAACACTGAAGCTTTCTTT.

This clone was seen a single time. V is TRBV7-3 and J is TRBJ1-2; 7 bases map to TRBD1. The CDR3 has 12 amino acids. Trimming removed 4 bases from V and 8 bases from J; junction bases left unmatched: 4. Germline V gene data show CDR1 as SGHTA and CDR2 as FQGTGA. CDR3 protein: CASSSQGDGYTF. Here the CDR3 DNA reads TGTGCCAGCAGCTCTCAGGGGGACGGCTACACCTTC.

The J gene is TRBJ2-7, the V gene TRBV27; 9 bases fit TRBD2. The junction had 11 bases not matched to a gene; V was cut back by 5 bases and J by 6 bases. In germline, CDR1 is MNHEY, CDR2 SMNVEV (reference sequence). There are 15 residues in the CDR3. CDR3 loop: CASSPPFSGSAEQYF. The CDR3 nucleotides read TGTGCCAGCAGTCCCCCGTTTAGCGGGAGCGCCGAGCAGTACTTC.

This clone has only one observation. This chain connects TRBV9 to TRBJ2-7; D gene unclear. Trimming cost V 0 bases and J 6 bases, with 13 bases left between them. Germline CDR1 reads SGDLS; CDR2 reads YYNGEE. The CDR3 extends over 14 amino acids. CDR3 sequence (DNA): TGTGCCAGCAGCGTAGCTCTAGAGGCCCTCGAGCAGTACTTC. This translates into CASSVALEALEQYF.

V usage is TRBV7-3 and J usage is TRBJ2-3; D possibly corresponds to TRBD2 (6 bases). CDR1 and CDR2 (germline): SGHTA, FQGTGA. The V end lost 3 bases, the J end lost 2 bases, and 9 bases lay between the germline ends. The CDR3 covers 14 residues. The CDR3 nucleotides read TGTGCCAGCAGCTTCGGGGGACTCACAGATACGCAGTATTTT. The encoded protein is CASSFGGLTDTQYF.